The 7 T cell receptor beta chains below come from one sample, sequenced in a study of T-cell memory formation after mild COVID-19. Each CDR3 protein is one row after TCRdb ran MiXCR on the 5' RACE reads. The profile covers roughly 560,000 distinct CDR3 sequences, with roughly 22% appearing a single time and 12% taken by the ten largest. Sequencing input: PBMCs or a T cell subset sorted from them (not recorded which). The receptor set was obtained from an adult woman who had mild COVID-19 (a few samples of this study predate the infection). Cell type and time point are not known.

V and J are TRBV12-3 or TRBV12-4 and TRBJ1-2, with D possibly matching TRBD1 (5 bases). Trimming took 2 bases from V and 4 from J, leaving 14 bases between them. The CDR3 is 15 residues long. The CDR3 loop reads CASSLSRRQIYGYTF. The CDR3 DNA reads TGTGCCAGCAGTTTAAGTCGTCGACAGATCTATGGCTACACCTTC.

The CDR3 coding sequence is TGTGCCAGCAGTTACTCTGCGTTATCAGATACGCAGTATTTT. It yields the protein CASSYSALSDTQYF. J is TRBJ2-3 and V is TRBV6-6; D gene unclear. V lost 0 bases and J lost 4, with 8 bases in between. This CDR3 spans 14 amino acids. Germline V gene data show CDR1 as MNHNY and CDR2 as SVGAGI (reference sequence).

This clonotype showed up many times. This chain links TRBV7-9 with TRBJ1-5; perhaps TRBD1 as D (6 bases). This CDR3 has 12 residues. Trimming cost V 6 bases and J 6 bases, with 9 bases left between them. CDR1 is SEHNR and CDR2 is FQNEAQ in the germline V gene (reference sequence). CDR3 amino acids: CASRQGGQPQHF. The DNA of the CDR3 is TGTGCCAGCAGACAGGGCGGTCAGCCCCAGCATTTT. Based on the CDR3 plus reference TRBV7-9 and TRBJ1-5, the full variable domain is DTGVSQNPRHKITKRGQNVTFRCDPISEHNRLYWYRQTLGQGPEFLTYFQNEAQLEKSRLLSDRFSAERPKGSFSTLEIQRTEQGDSAMYLCASRQGGQPQHFGDGTRLSIL.

This clonotype was seen a handful of times. This chain links TRBV24-1 with TRBJ2-2; D is uncertain. The germline V gene encodes CDR1 KGHDR and CDR2 SFDVKD. CDR3 length equals 15 residues. V dropped 4 bases and J dropped 2 bases, with 10 bases sitting between them. The CDR3 loop is CATSDAEPNTGELFF. In nucleotides, the CDR3 is TGTGCCACCAGTGACGCGGAACCAAACACCGGGGAGCTGTTTTTT.

This clonotype has only a few counts. The rearrangement uses TRBV5-1 and TRBJ2-7, with D perhaps matching TRBD1 (5 bases). Per the germline V gene, CDR1 is SGHRS and CDR2 is YFSETQ. Trimming cost V 0 bases and J 2 bases, with 9 bases left between them. The length of the CDR3 is 14 residues. The DNA for the CDR3 is TGCGCCAGCAGCTTGGACAGGTCGGCCTACGAGCAGTACTTC. Its protein product is CASSLDRSAYEQYF. The full variable domain, completed using reference TRBV5-1 and TRBJ2-7, is KAGVTQTPRYLIKTRGQQVTLSCSPISGHRSVSWYQQTPGQGLQFLFEYFSETQRNKGNFPGRFSGRQFSNSRSEMNVSTLELGDSALYLCASSLDRSAYEQYFGPGTRLTVT.

The rearrangement links TRBV7-9 to TRBJ2-1; D gene unclear. Germline V lookup: CDR1 SEHNR, CDR2 FQNEAQ (reference sequence). V lost 1 base and J lost 5, with 21 bases in between. This CDR3 has 18 residues. CDR3 in amino acids: CASSLGMEWWARDNEQFF. The DNA for the CDR3 is TGTGCCAGCAGCTTAGGAATGGAATGGTGGGCTAGGGACAATGAGCAGTTCTTC.

This clonotype showed up just a few times. The chain is built from TRBV5-6 and TRBJ1-1, with D hard to call. Germline values: CDR1 SGHDT, CDR2 YYEEEE. There are 14 residues in the CDR3. V was cut by 1 base and J by 2 bases, with 9 bases left in between. The CDR3 here is CASSLRGINTEAFF. For the CDR3, the DNA is TGTGCCAGCAGCTTGCGGGGAATAAACACTGAAGCTTTCTTT. Variable domain in full (rest from reference TRBV5-6 and TRBJ1-1): DAGVTQSPTHLIKTRGQQVTLRCSPKSGHDTVSWYQQALGQGPQFIFQYYEEEERQRGNFPDRFSGHQFPNYSSELNVNALLLGDSALYLCASSLRGINTEAFFGQGTRLTVV.